This T cell receptor (beta chain) was captured by sequencing in a study of blood T cells in healthy people across ages. Study at large: Every two T cells gave about one barcoded beta molecule via template switching.

In its sample, this clonotype was seen once. Next came a second PCR, run for about 7 to 12 cycles, which used a sample-barcoded 5' primer along with a J-beta primer mix. One entry per CDR3 protein results from TCRdb running MiXCR on the 5' RACE reads. This table holds over 750,000 distinct CDR3 sequences, approximately 25% found once. This CDR3 region has 20 residues. Trimming removed 0 bases from V and 1 base from J, with 23 bases in between. Germline V gene data show CDR1 as SGDLS and CDR2 as YYNGEE. These same records also appear under a second study, on T cells of mothers and their children. From that paper: Related and unrelated pairs show similar thymic shaping of TCR recombination output.

The sample consisted of blood. The TCR originated in a boy aged 10-17 years in good health. The V gene is TRBV9, the J gene TRBJ2-4; D may be TRBD1 (5 bases). CDR3 DNA sequence: TGTGCCAGCAGCGTAGATCCAACAGGAGTAGGGGATTCGGCCAAAAACATTCAGTACTTC. This sequence encodes CASSVDPTGVGDSAKNIQYF. Using reference TRBV9 and TRBJ2-4 for the parts outside the CDR3, the full variable domain is DSGVTQTPKHLITATGQRVTLRCSPRSGDLSVYWYQQSLDQGLQFLIQYYNGEERAKGNILERFSAQQFPDLHSELNLSSLELGDSALYFCASSVDPTGVGDSAKNIQYFGAGTRLSVL.